This paragraph covers one T cell receptor (beta chain) sequence. Its antigen is as yet unknown. This sample stems from a study of radiotherapy plus CTLA-4 blockade in lung cancer. Findings and limits, study-wide: Once radiotherapy plus ipilimumab had been given, TCR clones derived from tumor expanded in blood. Early shifts in blood T cell clones, with interferon-beta, reportedly predicted response best.

Alongside CTLA-4 blockade with ipilimumab, patients with chemo-refractory metastatic non-small-cell lung cancer received focal radiation. Only in-frame clones appear in the TCRdb table, and some are missing; sequencing was by immunoSEQ multiplex PCR. The table has approximately 77,000 clones, around 80% seen once. Germline V gene data show CDR1 as SGHTA and CDR2 as FQGNSA. V dropped 7 bases and J dropped 0 bases, with 10 bases sitting between them. This CDR3 is 14 amino acids long. The sequencing used peripheral blood, collected from a patient treated with radiotherapy plus ipilimumab. The TCR sequence derives from a human donor with non-small cell lung cancer who had stable disease on radiotherapy plus ipilimumab. The gene calls are TRBV7-2 and TRBJ1-3, with a possible D match to TRBD1 (5 bases). This CDR3 reads CASKSGYSGNTIYF. Written as DNA, the CDR3 is TGTGCCAGCAAATCAGGGTACTCTGGAAACACCATATATTTT.